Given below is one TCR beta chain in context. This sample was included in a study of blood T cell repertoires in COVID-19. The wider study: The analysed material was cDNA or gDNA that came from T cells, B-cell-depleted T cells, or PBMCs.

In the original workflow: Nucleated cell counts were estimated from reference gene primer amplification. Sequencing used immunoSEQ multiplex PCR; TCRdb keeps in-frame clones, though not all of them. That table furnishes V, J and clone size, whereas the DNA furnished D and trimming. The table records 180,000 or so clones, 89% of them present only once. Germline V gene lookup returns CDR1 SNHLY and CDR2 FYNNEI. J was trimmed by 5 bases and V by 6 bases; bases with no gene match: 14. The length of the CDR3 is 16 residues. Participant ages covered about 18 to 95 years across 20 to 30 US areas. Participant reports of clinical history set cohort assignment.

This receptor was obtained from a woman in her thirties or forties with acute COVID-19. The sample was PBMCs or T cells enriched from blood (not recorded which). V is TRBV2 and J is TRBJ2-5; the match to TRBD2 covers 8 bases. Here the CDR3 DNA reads TGTGCCAGCAGGCCTGTCGGGGCGGGAGGAGCGGAGACCCAGTACTTC. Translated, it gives CASRPVGAGGAETQYF.